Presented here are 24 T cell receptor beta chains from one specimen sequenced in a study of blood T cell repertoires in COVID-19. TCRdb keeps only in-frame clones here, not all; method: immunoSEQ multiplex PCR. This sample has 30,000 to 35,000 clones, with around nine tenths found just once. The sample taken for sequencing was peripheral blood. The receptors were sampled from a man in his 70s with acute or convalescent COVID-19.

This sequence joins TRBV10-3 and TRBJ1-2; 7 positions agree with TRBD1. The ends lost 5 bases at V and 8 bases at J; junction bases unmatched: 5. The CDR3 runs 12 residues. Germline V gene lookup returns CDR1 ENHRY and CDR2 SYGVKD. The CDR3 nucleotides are TGTGCCATCAGTCCTCAGGGGGGAGGCTACACCTTC. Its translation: CAISPQGGGYTF.

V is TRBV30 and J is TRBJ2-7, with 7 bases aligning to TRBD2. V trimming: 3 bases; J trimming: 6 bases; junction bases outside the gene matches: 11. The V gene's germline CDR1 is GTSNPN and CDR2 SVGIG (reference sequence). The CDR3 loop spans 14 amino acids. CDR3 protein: CAWRWGGRDGEQYF. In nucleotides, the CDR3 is TGTGCCTGGAGGTGGGGGGGTCGGGATGGCGAGCAGTACTTC.

The CDR3 DNA follows: TGCAGCGTTGAAGCGGGTATTGCAGATACGCAGTATTTT. This sequence encodes CSVEAGIADTQYF. This sequence joins TRBV29-1 and TRBJ2-3; D is unresolved. CDR1 and CDR2 from the germline V gene are SQVTM and ANQGSEA. V shed 1 base and J shed 4 bases, with 9 bases lying between them. This CDR3 is built from 13 residues.

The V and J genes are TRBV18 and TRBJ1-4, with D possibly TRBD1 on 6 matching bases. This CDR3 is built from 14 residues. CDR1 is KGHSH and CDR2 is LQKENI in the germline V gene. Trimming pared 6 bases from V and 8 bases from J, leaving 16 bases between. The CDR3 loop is CASSTTGSGEKLFF. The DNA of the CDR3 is TGTGCCAGCTCTACTACAGGGTCTGGCGAAAAACTGTTTTTT.

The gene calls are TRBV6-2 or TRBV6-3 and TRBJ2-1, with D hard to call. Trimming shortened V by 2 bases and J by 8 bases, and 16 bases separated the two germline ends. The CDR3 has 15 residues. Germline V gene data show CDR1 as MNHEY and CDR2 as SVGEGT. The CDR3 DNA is TGTGCCAGCAGTTACGGCACCCTCCTTCCCGATGAGCAGTTCTTC. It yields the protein CASSYGTLLPDEQFF.

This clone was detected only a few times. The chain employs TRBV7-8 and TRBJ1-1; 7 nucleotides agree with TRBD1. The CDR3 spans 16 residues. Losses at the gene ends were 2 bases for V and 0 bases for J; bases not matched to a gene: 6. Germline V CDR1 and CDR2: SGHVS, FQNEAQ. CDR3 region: CASSLPRGGLNTEAFF. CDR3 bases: TGTGCCAGCAGCTTACCGCGAGGGGGCCTGAACACTGAAGCTTTCTTT.

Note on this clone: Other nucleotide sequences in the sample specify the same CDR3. This chain's CDR3 is CASSIGGDTQYF. CDR3 DNA sequence: TGTGCCAGTAGTATAGGCGGAGATACGCAGTATTTT. The chain uses TRBV19 and TRBJ2-3; unclear D gene. The CDR3 is 12 residues long. Looked up from germline, CDR1 is LNHDA and CDR2 is SQIVND (reference sequence). Trimming cost V 1 base and J 5 bases, with 4 bases left between them. The full variable domain, rest sourced from reference TRBV19 and TRBJ2-3, is DGGITQSPKYLFRKEGQNVTLSCEQNLNHDAMYWYRQDPGQGLRLIYYSQIVNDFQKGDIAEGYSVSREKKESFPLTVTSAQKNPTAFYLCASSIGGDTQYFGPGTRLTVL.

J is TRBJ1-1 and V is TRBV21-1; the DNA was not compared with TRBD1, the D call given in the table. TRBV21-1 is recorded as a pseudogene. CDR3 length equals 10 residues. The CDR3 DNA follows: TGTGCCAGCATAACAGGTTGCGCTTTCTTT. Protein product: CASITGCAFF.

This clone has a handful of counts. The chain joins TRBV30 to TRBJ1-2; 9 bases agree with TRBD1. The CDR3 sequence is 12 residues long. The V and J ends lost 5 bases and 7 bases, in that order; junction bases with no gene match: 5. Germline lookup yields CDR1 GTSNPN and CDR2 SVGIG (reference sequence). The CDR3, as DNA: TGTGCCTGGGGGACAGGGTATTTTGGCTACACCTTC. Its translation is CAWGTGYFGYTF.

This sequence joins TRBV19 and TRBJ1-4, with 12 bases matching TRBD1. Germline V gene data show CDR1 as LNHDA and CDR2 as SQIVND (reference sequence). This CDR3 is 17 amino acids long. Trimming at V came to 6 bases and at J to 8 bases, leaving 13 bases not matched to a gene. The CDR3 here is CASSPPGQGASGEKLFF. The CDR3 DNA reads TGTGCCAGTAGCCCGCCGGGACAGGGGGCCAGTGGGGAAAAACTGTTTTTT.

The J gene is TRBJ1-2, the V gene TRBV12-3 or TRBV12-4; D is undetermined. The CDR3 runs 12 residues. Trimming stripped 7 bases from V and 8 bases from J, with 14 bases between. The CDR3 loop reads CASMPRVGGYTF. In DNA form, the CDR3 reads TGTGCCAGCATGCCGAGGGTAGGCGGCTACACCTTC.

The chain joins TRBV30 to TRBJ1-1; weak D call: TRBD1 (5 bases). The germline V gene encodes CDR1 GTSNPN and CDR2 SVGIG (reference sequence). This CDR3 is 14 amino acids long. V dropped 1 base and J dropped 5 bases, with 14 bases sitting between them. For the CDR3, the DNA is TGTGCCTGGAGTGAGGGACTCCCGGGTACTGAAGCTTTCTTT. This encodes CAWSEGLPGTEAFF.

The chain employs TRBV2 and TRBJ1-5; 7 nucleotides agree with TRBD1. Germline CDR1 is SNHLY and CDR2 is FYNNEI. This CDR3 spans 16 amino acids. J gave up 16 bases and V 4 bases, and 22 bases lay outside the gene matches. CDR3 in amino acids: CASSASQGTRGTQEHF. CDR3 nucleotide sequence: TGTGCCAGCAGTGCCTCTCAGGGTACCAGGGGGACCCAGGAACATTTT.

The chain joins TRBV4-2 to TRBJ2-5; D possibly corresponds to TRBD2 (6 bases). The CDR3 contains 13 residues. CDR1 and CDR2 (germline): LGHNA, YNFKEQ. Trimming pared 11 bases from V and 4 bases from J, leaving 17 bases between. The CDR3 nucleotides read TGTGCCCTCTGGGGGAGGAGTTCAGAGACCCAGTACTTC. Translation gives CALWGRSSETQYF.

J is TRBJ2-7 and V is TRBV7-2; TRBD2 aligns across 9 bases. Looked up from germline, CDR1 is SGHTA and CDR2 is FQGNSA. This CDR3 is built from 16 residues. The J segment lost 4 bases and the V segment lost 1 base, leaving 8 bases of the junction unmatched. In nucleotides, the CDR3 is TGTGCCAGCAGCTTAGGATCAAGCGGGGGGACATACGAGCAGTACTTC. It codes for CASSLGSSGGTYEQYF. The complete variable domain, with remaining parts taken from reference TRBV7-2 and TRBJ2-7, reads GAGVSQSPSNKVTEKGKDVELRCDPISGHTALYWYRQSLGQGLEFLIYFQGNSAPDKSGLPSDRFSAERTGGSVSTLTIQRTQQEDSAVYLCASSLGSSGGTYEQYFGPGTRLTVT.

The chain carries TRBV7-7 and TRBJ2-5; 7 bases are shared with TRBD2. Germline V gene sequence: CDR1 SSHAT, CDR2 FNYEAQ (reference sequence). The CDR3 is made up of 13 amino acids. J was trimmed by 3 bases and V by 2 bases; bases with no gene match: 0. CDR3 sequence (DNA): TGTGCCAGCAGCTTAAGCGGGGAAGAGACCCAGTACTTC. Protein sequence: CASSLSGEETQYF.

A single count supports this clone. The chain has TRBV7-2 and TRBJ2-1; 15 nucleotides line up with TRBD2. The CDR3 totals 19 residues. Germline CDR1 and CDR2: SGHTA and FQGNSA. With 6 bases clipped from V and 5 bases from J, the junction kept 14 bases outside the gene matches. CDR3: CASSRSGTSGGWAHNEQFF. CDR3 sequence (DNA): TGTGCCAGCAGTCGCTCCGGGACTAGCGGGGGGTGGGCCCACAATGAGCAGTTCTTC.

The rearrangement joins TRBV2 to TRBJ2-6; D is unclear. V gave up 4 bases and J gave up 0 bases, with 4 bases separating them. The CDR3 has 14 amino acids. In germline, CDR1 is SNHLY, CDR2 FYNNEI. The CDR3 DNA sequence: TGTGCCAGCAGTGGAGTCTCTGGGGCCAACGTCCTGACTTTC. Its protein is CASSGVSGANVLTF.

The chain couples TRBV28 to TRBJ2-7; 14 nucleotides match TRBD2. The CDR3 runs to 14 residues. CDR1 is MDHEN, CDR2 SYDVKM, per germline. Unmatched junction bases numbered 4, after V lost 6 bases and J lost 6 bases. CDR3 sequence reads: CASRTSGRASEQYF. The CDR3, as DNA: TGTGCCAGCAGGACTAGCGGGAGGGCCTCCGAGCAGTACTTC.

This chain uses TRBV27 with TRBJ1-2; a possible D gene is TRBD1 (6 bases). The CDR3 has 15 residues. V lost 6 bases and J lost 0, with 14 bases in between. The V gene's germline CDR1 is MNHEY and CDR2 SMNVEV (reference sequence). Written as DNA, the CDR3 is TGTGCCAGCAGCCCGAGGACAGACTCTAACTATGGCTACACCTTC. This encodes CASSPRTDSNYGYTF.

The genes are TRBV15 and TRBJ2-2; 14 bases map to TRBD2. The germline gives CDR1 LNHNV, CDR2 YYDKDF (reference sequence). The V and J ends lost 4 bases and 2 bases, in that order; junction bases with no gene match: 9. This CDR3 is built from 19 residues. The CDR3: CATSMISGLAGANTGELFF. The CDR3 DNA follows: TGTGCCACCAGCATGATATCGGGACTAGCGGGAGCCAACACCGGGGAGCTGTTTTTT.

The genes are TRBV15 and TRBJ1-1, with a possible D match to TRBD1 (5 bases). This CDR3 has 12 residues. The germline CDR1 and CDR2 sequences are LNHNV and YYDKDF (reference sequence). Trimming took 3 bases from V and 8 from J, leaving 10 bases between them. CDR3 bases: TGTGCCACCAGCAGGGGCAGGACAGAAGCTTTCTTT. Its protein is CATSRGRTEAFF.

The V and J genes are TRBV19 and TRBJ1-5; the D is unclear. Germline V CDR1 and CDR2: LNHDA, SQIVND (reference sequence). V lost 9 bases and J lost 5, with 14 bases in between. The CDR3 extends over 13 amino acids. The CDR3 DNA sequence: TGTGCCAGCGAGTGGCATCGGGATCAGCCCCAGCATTTT. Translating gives CASEWHRDQPQHF.

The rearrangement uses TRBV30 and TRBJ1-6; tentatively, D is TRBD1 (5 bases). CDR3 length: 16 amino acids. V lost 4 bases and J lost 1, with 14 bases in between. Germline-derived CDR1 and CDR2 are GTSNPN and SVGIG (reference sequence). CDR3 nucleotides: TGTGCCTGGAAGCGGGCCGGGGGGTCCTATAATTCACCCCTCCACTTT. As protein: CAWKRAGGSYNSPLHF.